The 27 T cell receptor beta chains below come from one sample, sequenced in a study of identifying expanded T cells in peripheral blood. Data came from immunoSEQ multiplex PCR; TCRdb stores just in-frame clones and leaves some out. The sample carries 70,000 to 95,000 clones, about nine tenths recorded once. Sequences were obtained from blood. These receptors were taken from a person aged 18-70 years in good health.

The chain combines TRBV27 with TRBJ1-2, with 8 bases matching TRBD1. J gave up 3 bases and V 5 bases, and 11 bases lay outside the gene matches. Germline loops: CDR1 MNHEY, CDR2 SMNVEV (reference sequence). The CDR3 has 16 residues. The CDR3 bases are TGTGCCAGCAGTCACCGTCGGACAGGGTGGGACTATGGCTACACCTTC. The encoded protein is CASSHRRTGWDYGYTF.

The V call is TRBV11-3, the J call TRBJ2-7, with unresolved D. The CDR3 loop spans 13 amino acids. Germline V gives CDR1 SGHNT, CDR2 YENEEA. The V gene lost 0 bases and the J gene lost 6 bases, with 9 bases spanning the gap. The CDR3 nucleotides read TGTGCCAGCAGCTTAGATTACGGGTCCGAGCAGTACTTC. It translates to CASSLDYGSEQYF.

The chain recombines TRBV4-2 with TRBJ2-2; TRBD2 aligns across 13 bases. J was trimmed by 6 bases and V by 8 bases; bases with no gene match: 9. The CDR3 runs to 16 residues. Germline V gives CDR1 LGHNA, CDR2 YNFKEQ. The CDR3 here is CASGLAGEGVPGELFF. CDR3 coding DNA: TGTGCCAGCGGACTAGCGGGAGAAGGGGTCCCCGGGGAGCTGTTTTTT.

This clone was seen only once. This sequence joins TRBV7-9 and TRBJ2-7; D remains unclear. V gave up 4 bases and J gave up 2 bases, with 18 bases separating them. The CDR3 is made up of 16 amino acids. Germline CDR1 and CDR2: SEHNR and FQNEAQ (reference sequence). The CDR3 loop is CASSSSKNTRPYEQYF. The CDR3 coding sequence is TGTGCCAGCAGCTCGTCGAAAAACACGAGACCCTACGAGCAGTACTTC.

This sequence joins TRBV7-9 and TRBJ2-7; D remains ambiguous. The CDR3 is 12 residues long. Germline assignment: CDR1 SEHNR and CDR2 FQNEAQ (reference sequence). Between the trimmed V and J ends, which lost 2 bases and 8 bases, there was a span of 10 bases. The CDR3 here is CASSLHKAQQYF. The CDR3 nucleotides are TGTGCCAGCAGCTTACATAAGGCCCAGCAGTACTTC.

This chain's CDR3 is CASTTAGANQPQHF. In DNA, the CDR3 is TGTGCCAGCACTACCGCGGGCGCCAATCAGCCCCAGCATTTT. The V call is TRBV6-1, the J call TRBJ1-5; no clear D. Trimming took off 7 bases at V and 3 bases at J, with 13 bases between the two ends. The germline V gene has CDR1 MNHNS and CDR2 SASEGT. CDR3 size: 14 residues.

The chain couples TRBV7-2 to TRBJ2-3, with 7 positions matching TRBD2. V shed 5 bases and J 0 bases; nucleotides not matched to a gene: 8. The CDR3 contains 16 residues. CDR1 is SGHTA and CDR2 is FQGNSA in the germline V gene. CDR3 bases: TGTGCCAGCAGCGTATCCGGGACTATCAGCACAGATACGCAGTATTTT. Residues: CASSVSGTISTDTQYF.

The chain combines TRBV2 with TRBJ1-1; a weak D match, TRBD1 (5 bases). Trimming took off 8 bases at V and 0 bases at J, with 16 bases between the two ends. CDR1 and CDR2 from the germline V gene are SNHLY and FYNNEI. This CDR3 contains 15 residues. Here the CDR3 reads CASGTGRGMNTEAFF. In DNA form, the CDR3 reads TGTGCCAGCGGAACCGGGAGGGGAATGAACACTGAAGCTTTCTTT.

This clone was seen only once. V gene TRBV4-3 combines with J gene TRBJ2-7, with D maybe TRBD2 (6 bases). Deletions cut 4 bases from V and 2 bases from J, with 18 bases between. Germline V lookup: CDR1 LGHNA, CDR2 YSLEER. The CDR3 loop spans 16 amino acids. The DNA for the CDR3 is TGCGCCAGCAGCCTCCCGGGGGACTCCAGTCCCTACGAGCAGTACTTC. Residues: CASSLPGDSSPYEQYF.

The J gene is TRBJ2-3, the V gene TRBV4-3; D unresolved. The germline CDR1 and CDR2 sequences are LGHNA and YSLEER. The V end lost 0 bases, the J end lost 2 bases, and 9 bases lay between the germline ends. The length of the CDR3 is 15 residues. DNA for the CDR3: TGCGCCAGCAGCCAAGATACGGGTACCACAGATACGCAGTATTTT. Amino acid sequence: CASSQDTGTTDTQYF.

V usage is TRBV7-2 and J usage is TRBJ2-4; D might be TRBD1 or TRBD2, each matching 5 bases. This CDR3 comprises 14 residues. Trimming shortened V by 4 bases and J by 5 bases, and 12 bases separated the two germline ends. The germline V gene has CDR1 SGHTA and CDR2 FQGNSA. The CDR3 nucleotides are TGTGCCAGCAGCTCCCTGGGACGGGAAAACATTCAGTACTTC. It codes for CASSSLGRENIQYF.

V is TRBV7-9 and J is TRBJ2-7; D gene ambiguous. The V end was cut by 5 bases, the J end by 4 bases, with 6 bases between. The germline V gene encodes CDR1 SEHNR and CDR2 FQNEAQ (reference sequence). CDR3 length: 11 residues. The CDR3 is CASSLKYEQYF. The CDR3 DNA is TGTGCCAGCAGCCTGAAGTACGAGCAGTACTTC.

The rearrangement joins TRBV18 to TRBJ1-3, with D possibly TRBD1 on 5 matching bases. The CDR3 has 17 residues. V was clipped by 0 bases and J by 0 bases, with 12 bases between them. Germline CDR1 is KGHSH and CDR2 is LQKENI. CDR3: CASSPPSTAISGNTIYF. The CDR3, as DNA: TGTGCCAGCTCACCACCCTCGACAGCTATCTCTGGAAACACCATATATTTT.

This rearrangement joins TRBV5-1 to TRBJ2-7; the match to TRBD1 covers 9 bases. V was pared by 4 bases and J by 1 base, with 9 bases of the junction left unmatched. Germline CDR1 is SGHRS and CDR2 is YFSETQ. The CDR3 length is 16 residues. The CDR3 region is CASSPGPGQGSYEQYF. The CDR3 coding sequence is TGCGCCAGCAGCCCGGGGCCGGGACAGGGATCCTACGAGCAGTACTTC.

The chain is built from TRBV5-1 and TRBJ1-1; TRBD1 aligns across 9 bases. The CDR3 is 16 amino acids. V dropped 6 bases and J dropped 3; count of bases not matched to a gene: 12. Germline CDR1 is SGHRS and CDR2 is YFSETQ. The CDR3 nucleotides are TGCGCCAGCATCCCGGAACCGGGACAGGGTTACACTGAAGCTTTCTTT. Amino acids: CASIPEPGQGYTEAFF.

On this clone: An end of the junction does not agree with germline; a read error may underlie this. The genes are TRBV6-5 and TRBJ2-3; 7 nucleotides line up with TRBD2. The CDR3 spans 16 residues. Germline loops: CDR1 MNHEY, CDR2 SVGAGI. CDR3 bases: TGTGCCAGCAGTTCCTCGGACGGGAGGCACTCAGATATGCAGTATTTT. This encodes CASSSSDGRHSDMQYF.

The J gene is TRBJ1-2, the V gene TRBV10-3; D ambiguous. Looked up from germline, CDR1 is ENHRY and CDR2 is SYGVKD. The CDR3 consists of 14 residues. V shed 3 bases and J shed 2 bases, with 10 bases lying between them. Here the CDR3 reads CAISDPTLNYGYTF. The CDR3 nucleotides read TGTGCCATCAGTGACCCGACCTTAAACTATGGCTACACCTTC.

This chain connects TRBV30 to TRBJ1-4, with D possibly TRBD1 on 6 matching bases. The CDR3 has 12 residues. V was shortened by 5 bases and J by 4 bases, with 8 bases between the two germline ends. The germline V gene has CDR1 GTSNPN and CDR2 SVGIG (reference sequence). The DNA of the CDR3 is TGTGCCTGGGAGGGGGTTAATGAAAAACTGTTTTTT. Protein sequence: CAWEGVNEKLFF.

The rearrangement links TRBV19 to TRBJ1-5; no reliable D call. Germline V lookup: CDR1 LNHDA, CDR2 SQIVND (reference sequence). V gave up 5 bases and J gave up 0 bases, with 5 bases separating them. The CDR3 length is 13 residues. The DNA for the CDR3 is TGTGCCAGTAGTTTTAATAGCAATCAGCCCCAGCATTTT. Translation gives CASSFNSNQPQHF.

The chain links TRBV19 to TRBJ2-7; D is ambiguous. V shed 4 bases and J shed 4 bases, with 14 bases lying between them. The CDR3 runs to 14 residues. CDR1 LNHDA and CDR2 SQIVND come from the germline V gene (reference sequence). CDR3 nucleotide sequence: TGTGCCAGTAGTACGGACGCAAAACCATACGAGCAGTACTTC. Translated: CASSTDAKPYEQYF.

The chain carries TRBV7-9 and TRBJ1-2, with D possibly matching TRBD1 (5 bases). Germline V gives CDR1 SEHNR, CDR2 FQNEAQ (reference sequence). This CDR3 spans 14 amino acids. Trimming pared 0 bases from V and 2 bases from J, leaving 7 bases between. The CDR3: CASSLAPGNYGYTF. The CDR3 nucleotides are TGTGCCAGCAGCTTAGCACCAGGGAACTATGGCTACACCTTC.

This clone appeared a few times. The V and J genes are TRBV27 and TRBJ2-1, with D perhaps TRBD2 (5 bases). The germline CDR1 and CDR2 sequences are MNHEY and SMNVEV (reference sequence). Deletions cut 2 bases from V and 10 bases from J, with 12 bases between. CDR3 length: 13 amino acids. Written as DNA, the CDR3 is TGTGCCAGCAGTTTACCAGTTCCGGGGGAGCAGTTCTTC. Residues: CASSLPVPGEQFF.

V and J are TRBV6-4 and TRBJ1-2; 8 bases are shared with TRBD1. CDR3 length: 15 residues. Germline values: CDR1 MRHNA, CDR2 SNTAGT. The J segment lost 2 bases and the V segment lost 3 bases, leaving 5 bases of the junction unmatched. The CDR3 is CASSEVAGGNYGYTF. The DNA of the CDR3 is TGTGCCAGCAGTGAGGTGGCAGGGGGCAACTATGGCTACACCTTC.

The V and J genes are TRBV2 and TRBJ2-3; D uncertain. The CDR3 loop spans 14 amino acids. V dropped 3 bases and J dropped 5 bases, with 12 bases sitting between them. The germline V gene encodes CDR1 SNHLY and CDR2 FYNNEI. The CDR3 loop reads CASSEWTDRDTQYF. The CDR3, as DNA: TGTGCCAGCAGTGAGTGGACCGATCGAGATACGCAGTATTTT.

This rearrangement joins TRBV5-1 to TRBJ2-7, with D tentatively TRBD2 (6 bases). The CDR3 covers 17 residues. Germline V gives CDR1 SGHRS, CDR2 YFSETQ. V gave up 0 bases and J gave up 5 bases, with 21 bases separating them. CDR3 DNA sequence: TGCGCCAGCAGCTTGGACAATCTCCCGAGGGGAGGTGACGAGCAGTACTTC. Protein: CASSLDNLPRGGDEQYF.

The chain is built from TRBV28 and TRBJ2-3; D may correspond to TRBD1 or TRBD2 (5 bases each). CDR1 is MDHEN, CDR2 SYDVKM, per germline. Trimming took 6 bases from V and 4 from J, leaving 14 bases between them. The CDR3 extends over 14 amino acids. The CDR3: CASRWGRASDTQYF. DNA of the CDR3: TGTGCCAGCAGATGGGGACGGGCCTCAGATACGCAGTATTTT.

The chain recombines TRBV30 with TRBJ1-2; possible D gene TRBD1, 5 bases. Germline loops: CDR1 GTSNPN, CDR2 SVGIG (reference sequence). The V end lost 5 bases, the J end lost 8 bases, and 15 bases lay between the germline ends. The CDR3 extends over 12 amino acids. The CDR3 protein is CAWAPRERGYTF. The CDR3 bases are TGTGCCTGGGCCCCCAGGGAACGAGGCTACACCTTC.